A selection of T cell receptor beta chains follows, all from one sample in a study of cytomegalovirus exposure and HLA in healthy donors. Method: immunoSEQ multiplex PCR; TCRdb's copy keeps in-frame clones and lacks some. The sample lists 200,000 to 250,000 clones, roughly 78% occurring once. Sequenced material: PBMCs. Source of these receptors: a boy aged 5 to 17 in good health and CMV-seronegative. The CDR3 runs from the conserved cysteine through the conserved F or W. Fields, in order: V gene, D gene, clone size, J gene, CDR3 DNA, CDR3 protein. D genes are given only for firm matches. The size of a clone is reported for some rows only, either as once, few or many, or as a class for expanded clones.

>TRBV11-2|-|-|TRBJ1-1
TGTGCCAGCACTTCCTCCGACAGACCGAACACTGAAGCTTTCTTT
CASTSSDRPNTEAFF
>TRBV6-1|-|-|TRBJ1-1
TGTGCCAGCACCGACAGGCCAGCTTTCTTT
CASTDRPAFF
>TRBV19|TRBD1|-|TRBJ1-2
TGTGCCAGTACATTACTTCAGGGGGCGGCCTATGGCTACACCTTC
CASTLLQGAAYGYTF
>TRBV30|-|-|TRBJ1-3
TGTGCCTGGAGTCTCCCGGGAATCTCTGGAAACACCATATATTTT
CAWSLPGISGNTIYF
>TRBV10-3|-|-|TRBJ1-2
TGTGCCATCAGTGAGTCCTGGGAACAGGGCCCCTATGGCTACACCTTC
CAISESWEQGPYGYTF
>TRBV6-5|TRBD1|-|TRBJ1-2
TGTGCCAGCGCGGGACAGGGCGGGGGTAACTATGGCTACACCTTC
CASAGQGGGNYGYTF
>TRBV6-6|TRBD2|few|TRBJ2-1
TGTGCCAGTCGGACTAGCGGAGGCAATGAGCAGTTCTTC
CASRTSGGNEQFF
>TRBV27|TRBD1|once|TRBJ1-2
TGTGCCAGCAGTGTTTCCGGGACAGCCTATGGCTACACCTTC
CASSVSGTAYGYTF
>TRBV7-3|TRBD1|-|TRBJ2-1
TGTGCCAGCAGCTCCTACAGGGGGAGTGAGCAGTTCTTC
CASSSYRGSEQFF
>TRBV6-5|TRBD1|-|TRBJ1-2
TGTGCCAGCAGTTACCTGGATGGGACAGGGGGACTTGGCTACACCTTC
CASSYLDGTGGLGYTF
>TRBV11-3|TRBD1|-|TRBJ2-7
TGTGCCAGCAGCGGGACAGCAGGGCAGTACTTC
CASSGTAGQYF
>TRBV4-1|-|-|TRBJ2-5
TGCGCCAGCAGCCAAAGGAACGATGGCGGTCCGAGTTACTTC
CASSQRNDGGPSYF
>TRBV25-1|-|few|TRBJ1-1
TGTGCCAGCAGTGAATATTTCCAGATGAACACTGAAGCTTTCTTT
CASSEYFQMNTEAFF
>TRBV10-1|TRBD1|-|TRBJ1-5
TGCGCCAGCACCGAAACAGGGGGCGCGAGCAATCAGCCCCAGCATTTT
CASTETGGASNQPQHF
>TRBV5-1|-|few|TRBJ2-5
TGCGCCAGCAGCTTTTCGGGTCCCCCCGCGGAGACCCAGTACTTC
CASSFSGPPAETQYF
>TRBV4-1|-|-|TRBJ2-1
TGCGCCAGCAGCCAAGAACGTCACAGATTTCCCAACCCCTACAATGAGCAGTTCTTC
CASSQERHRFPNPYNEQFF
>TRBV10-2|-|-|TRBJ1-2
TGCGCCAGCAGTACGCCCCACGGGAACCCCCGCGGCTACACCTTC
CASSTPHGNPRGYTF
>TRBV29-1|-|-|TRBJ1-1
TGCAGCGTGGTGGGACTTATGAACACTGAAGCTTTCTTT
CSVVGLMNTEAFF
>TRBV10-3|-|-|TRBJ2-7
TGTGCCATCAGTGACTCGTCCGACGAGCAGTACTTC
CAISDSSDEQYF
>TRBV28|-|-|TRBJ2-7
TGTGCCAGCAGTTTATTATCTGTCCACGAGCAGTACTTC
CASSLLSVHEQYF
>TRBV7-9|-|-|TRBJ1-1
TGTGCCAGCAGTTCAGAAGGCAGGCGGGCTGAAGCTTTCTTT
CASSSEGRRAEAFF
>TRBV9|-|-|TRBJ1-1
TGTGCCAGCAGCGCCCAGGGGACGAACACTGAAGCTTTCTTT
CASSAQGTNTEAFF
>TRBV5-4|-|few|TRBJ1-2
TGTGCCAGCAGCTTGGTGCACACCGGCTACACCTTC
CASSLVHTGYTF
>TRBV30|TRBD1|-|TRBJ1-1
TGTGCCTGGAGGCCAGGGGGGTGGGAAGCTTTCTTT
CAWRPGGWEAFF
>TRBV2|TRBD1|-|TRBJ1-2
TGTGCCAGCAGTGTGAAATCAGGGGGCGGAGGCTACACCTTC
CASSVKSGGGGYTF
>TRBV9|-|-|TRBJ2-3
TGTGCCAGCAGCCTCCCTACGACAGCTCTCACAGATACGCAGTATTTT
CASSLPTTALTDTQYF
>TRBV6-1|TRBD1|-|TRBJ1-2
TGTGCCAGCAGTGTCGGGACAGGAAAGCATGGCTACACCTTC
CASSVGTGKHGYTF
>TRBV5-1|TRBD2|once|TRBJ2-3
TGCGCCAGCAGCCCCCCCGGGACTAGCGGGGGGGCAGGTACGCAGTATTTT
CASSPPGTSGGAGTQYF
>TRBV10-3|-|few|TRBJ1-4
TGTGCCATCAGTGAAGGGAGGTTTAATGAAAAACTGTTTTTT
CAISEGRFNEKLFF
>TRBV2|-|-|TRBJ2-2
TGTGCCAGCACCCGGGATCCCCCCAGGACCGGGGAGCTGTTTTTT
CASTRDPPRTGELFF
>TRBV19|-|-|TRBJ1-1
TGTGCCAGTAGTATGAGCCAGGAGCGGGTCCCCGCTTTCTTT
CASSMSQERVPAFF
>TRBV19|-|-|TRBJ1-1
TGTGCCAGTAGTTTAAACCAGGGTTCGGGTGAAGCTTTCTTT
CASSLNQGSGEAFF
>TRBV6-5|-|-|TRBJ1-1
TGTGCCACACAAAGAGCAGGGGCCGGTGAAGCTTTCTTT
CATQRAGAGEAFF
>TRBV5-4|-|-|TRBJ2-3
TGTGCCAGCAGCTCAGGACTCACGTCCACAGATACGCAGTATTTT
CASSSGLTSTDTQYF
>TRBV2|-|-|TRBJ1-1
TGTGCCAGCAGTACTTACCAGGGGATGGACACTGAAGCTTTCTTT
CASSTYQGMDTEAFF